This T cell receptor (beta chain) was sequenced for a study of CD8 T cells in ankylosing spondylitis. The CDR3 has 14 residues. Germline loops: CDR1 MNHEY, CDR2 SMNVEV (reference sequence). V was clipped by 6 bases and J by 5 bases, with 17 bases between them. Overall study results and limits: Peripheral blood held disease-linked clones only at relatively low frequency, and these were CD8+. Significant enrichment of disease-linked clones was reportedly seen in matched ankylosing spondylitis synovial fluid. Characteristic of ankylosing spondylitis blood, it appeared, was a TCR beta motif comprising roughly 8 highly homologous variants.

This clonotype occurred a few times. Its antigen is unidentified. Construction of TCR beta libraries was performed using quantitative 5'-RACE with molecular barcodes. TCRdb independently ran MiXCR on the 5' RACE reads; one entry per CDR3 protein. This sample has 300,000 to 350,000 distinct CDR3 sequences, with around 10% found just once. The chain joins TRBV27 to TRBJ2-7, with D perhaps matching TRBD1 (6 bases). The TCR sequence derives from a female donor with ankylosing spondylitis or in good health (not recorded which). Sequencing used blood, either unsorted or a sorted T cell fraction (not recorded which). The CDR3 nucleotides are TGTGCCAGCAGACCAACCTCCCCAGGGGACGAGCAGTACTTC. Protein sequence: CASRPTSPGDEQYF.